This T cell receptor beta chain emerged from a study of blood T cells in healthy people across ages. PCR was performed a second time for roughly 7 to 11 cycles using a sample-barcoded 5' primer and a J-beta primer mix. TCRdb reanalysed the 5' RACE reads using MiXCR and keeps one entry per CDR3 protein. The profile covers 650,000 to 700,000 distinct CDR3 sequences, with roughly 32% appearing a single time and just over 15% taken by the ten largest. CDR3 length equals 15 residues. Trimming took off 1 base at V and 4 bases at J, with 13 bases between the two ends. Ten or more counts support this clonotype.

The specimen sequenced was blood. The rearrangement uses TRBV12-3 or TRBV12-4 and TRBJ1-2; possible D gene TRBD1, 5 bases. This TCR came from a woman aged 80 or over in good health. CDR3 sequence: CASSLVRGALYGYTF. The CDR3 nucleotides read TGTGCCAGCAGTTTAGTAAGGGGCGCACTCTATGGCTACACCTTC.